This entry is about one T cell receptor (beta chain). These data are taken from a study of blood T cell repertoires in COVID-19. This table comes from immunoSEQ multiplex PCR, and its TCRdb copy is limited to in-frame clones, with some not included. The repertoire has about 200,000 clones, about 86% of them found once; the top ten carry approximately 23%. Deletions cut 6 bases from V and 2 bases from J, with 14 bases between. There are 14 residues in the CDR3. Germline CDR1 SGHAT, CDR2 FQNNGV. Each participant's cohort was designated according to participant-reported clinical history. The chain joins TRBV11-2 to TRBJ2-7, with a tentative D call TRBD2 (6 bases). The sequence came from a woman aged 40 to 49 in a cohort exposed to, infected with or recovered from COVID-19 (not recorded which). The specimen sequenced was PBMCs or T cells enriched from blood (not recorded which). The CDR3 loop reads CASRPRDFPYEQYF. In DNA form, the CDR3 reads TGTGCCAGCAGGCCAAGGGACTTTCCCTACGAGCAGTACTTC. The complete variable domain, with remaining parts taken from reference TRBV11-2 and TRBJ2-7, reads EAGVAQSPRYKIIEKRQSVAFWCNPISGHATLYWYQQILGQGPKLLIQFQNNGVVDDSQLPKDRFSAERLKGVDSTLKIQPAKLEDSAVYLCASRPRDFPYEQYFGPGTRLTVT.